The 21 T cell receptor beta chains in this list originate from one sample, sequenced in a study of cytomegalovirus exposure and HLA in healthy donors. PCR used 60 Vbeta primers and 13 Jbeta primers. TCRdb keeps only in-frame clones here, not all; method: immunoSEQ multiplex PCR. The sample yields approximately 130,000 clones, 82% seen once. The sample was PBMCs. The source of these receptors is a boy between 5 and 17 years old in good health and CMV-seronegative.

This clone was counted once. This chain connects TRBV6-4 to TRBJ2-2; TRBD1 matches at 8 bases. V gave up 5 bases and J gave up 3 bases; unmatched junction bases: 5. The CDR3 length is 15 residues. Per germline, CDR1 MRHNA and CDR2 SNTAGT. The CDR3 reads CASSSTGGDTGELFF. CDR3 nucleotide sequence: TGTGCCAGCAGTAGCACAGGGGGTGACACCGGGGAGCTGTTTTTT.

This clone was seen a few times. The chain uses TRBV20-1 and TRBJ1-1, with D unresolved. Trimming took 0 bases from V and 6 from J, leaving 5 bases between them. Germline V gene sequence: CDR1 DFQATT, CDR2 SNEGSKA (reference sequence). The CDR3 loop spans 11 amino acids. CDR3 amino acids: CSARDLPEAFF. DNA of the CDR3: TGCAGTGCTAGAGATCTCCCTGAAGCTTTCTTT.

The V gene is TRBV30, the J gene TRBJ1-1; 8 bases align to TRBD1. Germline values: CDR1 GTSNPN, CDR2 SVGIG (reference sequence). This CDR3 has 14 amino acids. After removal of 1 base from V and 3 bases from J, the junction contained 4 bases not matched to a gene. CDR3: CAWSADRVYTEAFF. CDR3 nucleotides: TGTGCCTGGAGTGCGGACAGGGTCTACACTGAAGCTTTCTTT.

This chain links TRBV9 with TRBJ2-6; D may be TRBD1 (5 bases). The CDR3 is made up of 15 amino acids. Looked up from germline, CDR1 is SGDLS and CDR2 is YYNGEE. Trimming took 0 bases from V and 3 from J, leaving 7 bases between them. The CDR3 bases are TGTGCCAGCAGCGTAGCAGGGAATGGGGCCAACGTCCTGACTTTC. Encoded protein: CASSVAGNGANVLTF.

The chain employs TRBV29-1 and TRBJ2-2, with 10 bases matching TRBD1. Germline values: CDR1 SQVTM, CDR2 ANQGSEA. The V and J ends lost 6 bases and 3 bases, in that order; junction bases with no gene match: 1. The CDR3 sequence is 13 residues long. In nucleotides, the CDR3 is TGCAGCGTCGGGACAGGGGACACCGGGGAGCTGTTTTTT. Translating gives CSVGTGDTGELFF.

This clone was seen only a few times. The chain combines TRBV7-2 with TRBJ2-3; a weak D match, TRBD2 (6 bases). Germline V gene data show CDR1 as SGHTA and CDR2 as FQGNSA. The CDR3 runs to 14 residues. V was pared by 0 bases and J by 9 bases, with 13 bases between. The CDR3 protein is CASSLATGEGTQYF. The CDR3 nucleotides read TGTGCCAGCAGCTTAGCAACGGGAGAAGGCACGCAGTATTTT.

This chain uses TRBV5-8 with TRBJ2-7, with D uncertain. Germline V lookup: CDR1 SGHTS, CDR2 YDEGEE. V was pared by 0 bases and J by 5 bases, with 12 bases between. The CDR3 has 14 residues. CDR3 DNA: TGTGCCAGCAGCTTGGTGGGCAGACACCACGAGCAGTACTTC. This encodes CASSLVGRHHEQYF. Looking up the rest from reference TRBV5-8 and TRBJ2-7 gives the full variable domain: EAGVTQSPTHLIKTRGQQATLRCSPISGHTSVYWYQQALGLGLQFLLWYDEGEERNRGNFPPRFSGRQFPNYSSELNVNALELEDSALYLCASSLVGRHHEQYFGPGTRLTVT.

The chain recombines TRBV30 with TRBJ1-5; possibly TRBD1 for D (6 bases). Trimming pared 2 bases from V and 7 bases from J, leaving 9 bases between. Germline V CDR1 and CDR2: GTSNPN, SVGIG (reference sequence). This CDR3 comprises 12 residues. The CDR3 spells CAWSKGGQPQHF. Here the CDR3 DNA reads TGTGCCTGGAGTAAGGGGGGGCAGCCCCAGCATTTT.

The rearrangement links TRBV25-1 to TRBJ2-1; possible D gene TRBD1, 6 bases. V gave up 3 bases and J gave up 0 bases, with 15 bases separating them. Germline V lookup: CDR1 MGHDK, CDR2 SYGVNS. There are 17 residues in the CDR3. CDR3 coding DNA: TGTGCCAGCAGTGATCCCAGGGGCCTATACTCCTACAATGAGCAGTTCTTC. It specifies CASSDPRGLYSYNEQFF.

The chain carries TRBV2 and TRBJ1-1; 7 nucleotides align to TRBD1. The V and J ends lost 6 bases and 4 bases, in that order; junction bases with no gene match: 8. Germline V gives CDR1 SNHLY, CDR2 FYNNEI. CDR3 length equals 14 residues. Written as DNA, the CDR3 is TGTGCCAGCAGCCGGGACAGAGGGACCACTGAAGCTTTCTTT. Amino acids: CASSRDRGTTEAFF.

The CDR3 DNA sequence: TGTGCCAGCAGCTCAACCGGGACAGGGTCCCGGCATTTT. Amino acid sequence: CASSSTGTGSRHF. The chain combines TRBV7-9 with TRBJ1-5; 9 bases line up with TRBD1. Germline values: CDR1 SEHNR, CDR2 FQNEAQ (reference sequence). There are 13 residues in the CDR3. V gave up 4 bases and J gave up 15 bases; unmatched junction bases: 10.

V gene TRBV9 combines with J gene TRBJ2-7; 7 bases fit TRBD1. The CDR3 totals 14 residues. With V trimmed by 4 bases and J by 4 bases, 8 bases remained unmatched. Germline V gene sequence: CDR1 SGDLS, CDR2 YYNGEE. CDR3 nucleotide sequence: TGTGCCAGCAGCACGCGGACAGGAGATTACGAGCAGTACTTC. Amino acid sequence: CASSTRTGDYEQYF.

The chain carries TRBV7-9 and TRBJ2-5, with 10 bases lining up with TRBD2. The length of the CDR3 is 14 residues. After removal of 4 bases from V and 5 bases from J, the junction contained 4 bases not matched to a gene. Per germline, CDR1 SEHNR and CDR2 FQNEAQ (reference sequence). The CDR3 loop reads CASSSPGLAETQYF. DNA of the CDR3: TGTGCCAGCAGCTCACCGGGACTAGCGGAGACCCAGTACTTC.

V gene TRBV30 combines with J gene TRBJ2-7; TRBD2 matches 10 bases. Germline V gene lookup returns CDR1 GTSNPN and CDR2 SVGIG (reference sequence). The V gene end was trimmed by 4 bases and the J gene end by 3 bases; junction bases not matched to a gene: 9. This CDR3 is built from 15 residues. The CDR3 nucleotides are TGTGCCTGGACTAGCGGGAGTGCCATCCTCTACGAGCAGTACTTC. Protein sequence: CAWTSGSAILYEQYF.

The rearrangement joins TRBV30 to TRBJ1-1; the D gene is possibly TRBD1 (5 bases). The germline gives CDR1 GTSNPN, CDR2 SVGIG (reference sequence). V was pared by 0 bases and J by 3 bases, with 8 bases between. The CDR3 totals 13 residues. CDR3 protein: CAWSVGGDTEAFF. The DNA of the CDR3 is TGTGCCTGGAGTGTTGGGGGGGACACTGAAGCTTTCTTT.

J is TRBJ1-2 and V is TRBV7-2; no reliable D call. Germline-derived CDR1 and CDR2 are SGHTA and FQGNSA. Trimming removed 5 bases from V and 7 bases from J, with 14 bases in between. The CDR3 spans 13 residues. CDR3 in amino acids: CASSDPVQAGYTF. For the CDR3, the DNA is TGTGCCAGCAGCGACCCCGTCCAGGCTGGCTACACCTTC.

J is TRBJ1-2 and V is TRBV2; 10 positions agree with TRBD1. The J segment lost 7 bases and the V segment lost 10 bases, leaving 3 bases of the junction unmatched. CDR1 is SNHLY and CDR2 is FYNNEI in the germline V gene. The CDR3 runs to 11 residues. The DNA for the CDR3 is TGTGCCACCGGGACAGGGGTTGGCTACACCTTC. Amino acid sequence: CATGTGVGYTF.

The chain has TRBV30 and TRBJ2-7; 8 bases agree with TRBD2. Germline-derived CDR1 and CDR2 are GTSNPN and SVGIG (reference sequence). V dropped 0 bases and J dropped 3; count of bases not matched to a gene: 7. The CDR3 extends over 15 amino acids. As DNA, the CDR3 is TGTGCCTGGAGTGTATTTGCGGGGGGAGGCTACGAGCAGTACTTC. Protein sequence: CAWSVFAGGGYEQYF.

V is TRBV30 and J is TRBJ1-3; maybe TRBD1 (6 bases). Trimming shortened V by 2 bases and J by 0 bases, and 11 bases separated the two germline ends. Germline values: CDR1 GTSNPN, CDR2 SVGIG (reference sequence). CDR3 length: 15 amino acids. The CDR3 sequence: CAWSIGQSSGNTIYF. The DNA for the CDR3 is TGTGCCTGGAGTATTGGACAGAGCTCTGGAAACACCATATATTTT.

This clone was found once. V usage is TRBV30 and J usage is TRBJ1-2; the D gene is possibly TRBD1 (6 bases). Germline V lookup: CDR1 GTSNPN, CDR2 SVGIG (reference sequence). V gave up 1 base and J gave up 4 bases, with 19 bases separating them. The CDR3 is 16 residues long. The chain's CDR3 is CAWSASPGTWGYGYTF. CDR3 nucleotide sequence: TGTGCCTGGAGTGCTTCCCCCGGGACATGGGGCTATGGCTACACCTTC.

This sequence joins TRBV5-6 and TRBJ2-1, with TRBD2 matching over 11 bases. The CDR3 loop spans 16 amino acids. V trimming: 5 bases; J trimming: 4 bases; junction bases outside the gene matches: 8. CDR1 SGHDT and CDR2 YYEEEE come from the germline V gene. The CDR3 reads CASSGPGTSGYNEQFF. DNA for the CDR3: TGTGCCAGCAGTGGTCCCGGGACTAGCGGTTACAATGAGCAGTTCTTC.